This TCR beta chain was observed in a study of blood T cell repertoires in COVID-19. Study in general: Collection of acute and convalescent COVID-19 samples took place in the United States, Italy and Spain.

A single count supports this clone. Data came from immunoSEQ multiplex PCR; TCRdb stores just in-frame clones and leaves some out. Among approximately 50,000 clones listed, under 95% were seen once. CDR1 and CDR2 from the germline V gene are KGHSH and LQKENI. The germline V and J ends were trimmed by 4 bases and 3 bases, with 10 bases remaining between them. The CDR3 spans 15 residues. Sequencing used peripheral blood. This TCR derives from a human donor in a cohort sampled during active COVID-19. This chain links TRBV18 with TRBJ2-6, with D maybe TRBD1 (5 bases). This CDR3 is CASSQGFGGANVLTF. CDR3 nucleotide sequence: TGTGCCAGCTCACAGGGGTTTGGTGGGGCCAACGTCCTGACTTTC.